The 4 T cell receptor beta chains below all came from one sample that was sequenced in a study of blood T cell repertoires in COVID-19. Method: immunoSEQ multiplex PCR; TCRdb's copy keeps in-frame clones and lacks some. The sample includes about 180,000 clones, 65% to 90% seen only once; the top ten take 1.5%. Sequenced: peripheral blood. All receptors come from a human donor in a cohort sampled during active COVID-19.

The genes are TRBV6-6 and TRBJ1-2; possible D gene TRBD1, 6 bases. The CDR3 is made up of 14 amino acids. The germline V gene has CDR1 MNHNY and CDR2 SVGAGI (reference sequence). CDR3 coding DNA: TGTGCATCTTTGTTGGGGGCATCGGGCTATGGCTACACCTTC. It codes for CASLLGASGYGYTF.

The J gene is TRBJ2-7, the V gene TRBV4-1; D possibly corresponds to TRBD1 (6 bases). The germline gives CDR1 MGHRA, CDR2 YSYEKL. Trimming cost V 4 bases and J 0 bases, with 7 bases left between them. The CDR3 contains 13 residues. The CDR3 reads CASSLQGSYEQYF. For the CDR3, the DNA is TGCGCCAGCAGCCTACAGGGCTCCTACGAGCAGTACTTC.

The table lists this clone with a few counts. This chain joins TRBV3-1 (or the pseudogene TRBV3-2) and TRBJ1-4; 8 nucleotides line up with TRBD1. The germline gives CDR1 LGHDT, CDR2 YNNKEL (reference sequence). The CDR3 spans 14 residues. The V segment lost 4 bases and the J segment 8 bases; nucleotides outside the gene matches: 6. CDR3 sequence (DNA): TGTGCCAGCAGCCCAAGACAGGGGAGGGAAAAACTGTTTTTT. Translating gives CASSPRQGREKLFF.

V gene TRBV6-5 combines with J gene TRBJ1-1, with D unresolved. V lost 5 bases and J 2 bases, leaving 3 bases between the germline ends. There are 11 residues in the CDR3. CDR1 is MNHEY and CDR2 is SVGAGI in the germline V gene. CDR3 sequence (DNA): TGTGCCAGCAGTCATAACACTGAAGCTTTCTTT. Translation gives CASSHNTEAFF.